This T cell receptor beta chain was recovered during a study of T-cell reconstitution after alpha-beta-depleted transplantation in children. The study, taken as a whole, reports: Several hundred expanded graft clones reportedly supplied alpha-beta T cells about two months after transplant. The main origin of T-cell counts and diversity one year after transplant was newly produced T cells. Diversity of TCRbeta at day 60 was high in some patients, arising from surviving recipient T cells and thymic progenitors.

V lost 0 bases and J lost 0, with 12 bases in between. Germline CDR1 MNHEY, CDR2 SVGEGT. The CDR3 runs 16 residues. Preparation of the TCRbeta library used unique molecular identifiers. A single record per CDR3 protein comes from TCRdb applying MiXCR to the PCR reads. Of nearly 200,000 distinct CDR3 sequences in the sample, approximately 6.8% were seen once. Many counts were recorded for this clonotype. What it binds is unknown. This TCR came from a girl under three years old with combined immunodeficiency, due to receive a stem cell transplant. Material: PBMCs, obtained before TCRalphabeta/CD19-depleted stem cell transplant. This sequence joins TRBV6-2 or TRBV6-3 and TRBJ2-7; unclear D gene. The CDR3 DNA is TGTGCCAGCAGTTACTCGAGCGATCCCTACTCCTACGAGCAGTACTTC. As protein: CASSYSSDPYSYEQYF.